This T cell receptor beta chain was identified during a study of tumor-infiltrating lymphocytes in primary liver carcinoma. For the study at large: Both sexes were represented among patients, who were 30 to 69 years old.

Investigators took RNA and DNA out together from approximately 22-30 mg of unsorted bulk tissue. Subjects presented with primary liver carcinoma managed by surgical resection. TCR beta cDNA was reverse-transcribed from roughly 0.45 ug of total RNA. The reaction used a constant-region primer and ProtoScript II reverse transcriptase. Three-round nested multiplex PCR performed with slightly modified ARM-PCR produced the TCR beta libraries. One entry per CDR3 protein, called by TCRdb with MiXCR from the multiplex PCR reads. The table shows over 100,000 distinct CDR3 sequences, with less than 75% occurring only once. A remark on this clonotype: This may stem from a read error, because a much larger clone lies one nucleotide away.

The sequenced material came from tumor-adjacent normal liver tissue. This TCR was sampled from a woman between 55 and 75 years old with primary liver carcinoma and hepatitis B virus infection.

The CDR3 nucleotides are TGTGCCAGCCTTCCCCTCGACAAATTACAGTACAATGAGCAGTTCTTC. Translated: CASLPLDKLQYNEQFF. The V call is TRBV28, the J call TRBJ2-1; D gene uncertain. Looked up from germline, CDR1 is MDHEN and CDR2 is SYDVKM. The CDR3 is 16 amino acids. Trimming shortened V by 8 bases and J by 4 bases, and 21 bases separated the two germline ends.